Below are 18 T cell receptor beta chains sequenced from a single sample in a study of shared clonotypes between healthy human individuals. This table comes from immunoSEQ multiplex PCR, and its TCRdb copy is limited to in-frame clones, with some not included. The sample contains over 2 million clones, under 95% of which appear only once. Sequencing was carried out using naive CD4+ T cells from PBMCs. The subset here: CD45RA+ positively selected. The receptor set was obtained from a man between 18 and 29 years old in good health. Some clones in this sample may be carry-over from other donors' samples.

The chain employs TRBV30 and TRBJ2-5; D perhaps matches TRBD1 (6 bases). The J call is doubtful: the DNA matches TRBJ2-7 better. Germline CDR1 and CDR2: GTSNPN and SVGIG (reference sequence). The CDR3 sequence is 14 residues long. In nucleotides, the CDR3 is TGTGCCTGGAGTGTACAGGGTTACAACTACGAGCAGTACTTC. Residues: CAWSVQGYNYEQYF.

Of note for this clone: A read error is likely here: a far larger clone is one base away. This same CDR3 is encoded by further DNA sequences in the sample. The chain carries TRBV5-1 and TRBJ2-5; D unresolved. The germline CDR1 and CDR2 sequences are SGHRS and YFSETQ. V was pared by 0 bases and J by 5 bases, with 2 bases between. There are 11 residues in the CDR3. Written as DNA, the CDR3 is TGCGCCAGCAGCTTGGACGAGACCCAGTACTTC. It yields the protein CASSLDETQYF.

This clone was detected once. This chain links TRBV28 with TRBJ2-3, with 8 bases lining up with TRBD2. The CDR3 spans 17 residues. V shed 3 bases and J 6 bases; nucleotides not matched to a gene: 14. The V gene's germline CDR1 is MDHEN and CDR2 SYDVKM. CDR3 sequence: CASSLGLLAEPGDTQYF. The CDR3 coding sequence is TGTGCCAGCAGTTTGGGTCTACTAGCGGAACCTGGCGATACGCAGTATTTT.

J is TRBJ2-5 and V is TRBV11-1; D not certain. Trimming took off 2 bases at V and 5 bases at J, with 6 bases between the two ends. CDR1 is SGHAT and CDR2 is FQDESV in the germline V gene (reference sequence). CDR3 length: 12 amino acids. CDR3 DNA: TGTGCCAGCAGCTTAAACACCGAGACCCAGTACTTC. This sequence encodes CASSLNTETQYF.

The chain links TRBV11-3 to TRBJ2-5; 7 nucleotides match TRBD2. There are 16 residues in the CDR3. Looked up from germline, CDR1 is SGHNT and CDR2 is YENEEA. With V trimmed by 5 bases and J by 4 bases, 13 bases remained unmatched. CDR3 nucleotides: TGTGCCAGCAGCCCCAAGGGCGGGGGTCGAGGAGAGACCCAGTACTTC. It translates to CASSPKGGGRGETQYF.

V usage is TRBV5-1 and J usage is TRBJ2-3, with D hard to call. Between the trimmed V and J ends, which lost 1 base and 1 base, there was a span of 13 bases. This CDR3 has 16 amino acids. CDR1 is SGHRS, CDR2 YFSETQ, per germline. CDR3 sequence: CASSLFGQPRTDTQYF. The CDR3 DNA sequence: TGCGCCAGCAGCTTGTTTGGGCAACCCCGCACAGATACGCAGTATTTT.

The chain uses TRBV5-1 and TRBJ2-6, with TRBD1 as a possible D gene (6 bases). V was shortened by 6 bases and J by 2 bases, with 9 bases between the two germline ends. The CDR3 is 14 amino acids. CDR1 and CDR2 from the germline V gene are SGHRS and YFSETQ. CDR3 residues: CASTQGTGANVLTF. CDR3 coding DNA: TGCGCCAGCACCCAGGGGACTGGGGCCAACGTCCTGACTTTC.

The chain links TRBV15 to TRBJ1-2, with unresolved D. V lost 1 base to trimming and J lost 8 bases, with 20 bases between them. This CDR3 spans 16 amino acids. The germline CDR1 and CDR2 sequences are LNHNV and YYDKDF (reference sequence). CDR3 sequence: CATSRVLGKTTRGYTF. CDR3 sequence (DNA): TGTGCCACCAGCAGAGTTTTAGGAAAGACGACTAGAGGCTACACCTTC. The full variable domain, rest sourced from reference TRBV15 and TRBJ1-2, is DAMVIQNPRYQVTQFGKPVTLSCSQTLNHNVMYWYQQKSSQAPKLLFHYYDKDFNNEADTPDNFQSRRPNTSFCFLDIRSPGLGDTAMYLCATSRVLGKTTRGYTFGSGTRLTVV.

This clone was counted a single time. This chain connects TRBV5-1 to TRBJ1-1, with D perhaps matching TRBD1 (5 bases). Germline CDR1 reads SGHRS; CDR2 reads YFSETQ. Trimming shortened V by 5 bases and J by 4 bases, and 18 bases separated the two germline ends. The CDR3 has 15 residues. CDR3 in DNA: TGCGCCAGCAGTAGCTCCCGGCCGGGGGTCACTGAAGCTTTCTTT. Translated, it gives CASSSSRPGVTEAFF.

The rearrangement uses TRBV10-3 and TRBJ2-1; 11 bases fit TRBD2. The V and J ends lost 0 bases and 3 bases, in that order; junction bases with no gene match: 4. CDR1 and CDR2 from the germline V gene are ENHRY and SYGVKD. CDR3 length: 17 amino acids. The CDR3 region is CAISESITSGSYNEQFF. CDR3 in DNA: TGTGCCATCAGTGAGTCGATTACTAGCGGGAGCTACAATGAGCAGTTCTTC.

This chain links TRBV7-2 with TRBJ2-1; D might be TRBD2 (6 bases). Germline values: CDR1 SGHTA, CDR2 FQGNSA. The length of the CDR3 is 16 residues. Deletions cut 5 bases from V and 2 bases from J, with 16 bases between. The CDR3 is CASSRTTGVTYNEQFF. CDR3 nucleotide sequence: TGTGCCAGCAGCCGTACTACGGGAGTGACCTACAATGAGCAGTTCTTC.

The chain combines TRBV5-1 with TRBJ2-1, with 9 nucleotides matching TRBD1. The CDR3 is 16 amino acids. Unmatched junction bases numbered 14, after V lost 4 bases and J lost 9 bases. Germline V CDR1 and CDR2: SGHRS, YFSETQ. The CDR3 DNA reads TGCGCCAGCAGCCCGGACAGGGGCCGGGGGCGTAGTGAGCAGTTCTTC. It is translated as CASSPDRGRGRSEQFF.

About this clone itself: The sample contains more than one DNA sequence encoding this CDR3. The genes are TRBV7-2 and TRBJ2-5; no clear D. Trimming removed 1 base from V and 5 bases from J, with 5 bases in between. This CDR3 contains 12 residues. Germline V CDR1 and CDR2: SGHTA, FQGNSA. Written as DNA, the CDR3 is TGTGCCAGCAGCTTAGTCTTGGAGACCCAGTACTTC. Its translation: CASSLVLETQYF.

This clone was recorded once. The chain uses TRBV28 and TRBJ2-3; perhaps D is TRBD1 or TRBD2 (6 bases each). Trimming left V 8 bases short and J 5 bases short, with 23 bases between. CDR1 is MDHEN and CDR2 is SYDVKM in the germline V gene. This CDR3 comprises 16 residues. CDR3 bases: TGTGCCAGCCTCTCTGGGGGGCAAAGGAGGGTAGATACGCAGTATTTT. Translated: CASLSGGQRRVDTQYF.

V is TRBV6-6 and J is TRBJ2-7; 8 nucleotides align to TRBD2. The V gene's germline CDR1 is MNHNY and CDR2 SVGAGI (reference sequence). The J segment lost 3 bases and the V segment lost 4 bases, leaving 2 bases of the junction unmatched. CDR3 size: 13 residues. The CDR3 sequence: CASSSGTSYEQYF. The CDR3 coding sequence is TGTGCCAGCAGTTCGGGGACTAGCTACGAGCAGTACTTC.

This chain uses TRBV28 with TRBJ1-2, with TRBD1 as a possible D gene (6 bases). The CDR3 is 14 amino acids. Germline CDR1 MDHEN, CDR2 SYDVKM. Deletions cut 7 bases from V and 4 bases from J, with 16 bases between. The CDR3 loop is CASTEQGFGYGYTF. The CDR3 bases are TGTGCCAGCACCGAGCAGGGGTTTGGCTATGGCTACACCTTC.

As concerns this clone: Other DNA sequences within the sample encode an identical CDR3. The chain is built from TRBV12-5 and TRBJ2-5, with D maybe TRBD1 (6 bases). CDR1 LGHNT and CDR2 FRNRAP come from the germline V gene. V was cut by 2 bases and J by 4 bases, with 8 bases left in between. The CDR3 is made up of 13 amino acids. The CDR3 sequence: CASGLTGRETQYF. CDR3 nucleotide sequence: TGTGCTAGTGGTTTGACAGGGCGAGAGACCCAGTACTTC.

The gene calls are TRBV6-6 and TRBJ1-4; no clear D. Germline CDR1 and CDR2: MNHNY and SVGAGI (reference sequence). V shed 6 bases and J shed 4 bases, with 9 bases lying between them. This CDR3 has 13 amino acids. For the CDR3, the DNA is TGTGCCAGCAGAGACGCAAGTAATGAAAAACTGTTTTTT. Translation: CASRDASNEKLFF.